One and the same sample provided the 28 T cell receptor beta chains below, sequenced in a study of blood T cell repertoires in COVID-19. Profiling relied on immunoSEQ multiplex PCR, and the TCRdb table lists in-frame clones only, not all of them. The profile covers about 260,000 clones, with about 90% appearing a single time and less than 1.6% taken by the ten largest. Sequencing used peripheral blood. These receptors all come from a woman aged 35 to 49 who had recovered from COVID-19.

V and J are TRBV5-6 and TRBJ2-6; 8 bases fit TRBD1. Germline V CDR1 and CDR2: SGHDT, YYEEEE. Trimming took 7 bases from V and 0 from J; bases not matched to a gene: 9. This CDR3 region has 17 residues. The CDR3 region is CASSRDRPFSGANVLTF. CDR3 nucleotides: TGTGCCAGCTCTAGGGACAGGCCCTTCTCTGGGGCCAACGTCCTGACTTTC.

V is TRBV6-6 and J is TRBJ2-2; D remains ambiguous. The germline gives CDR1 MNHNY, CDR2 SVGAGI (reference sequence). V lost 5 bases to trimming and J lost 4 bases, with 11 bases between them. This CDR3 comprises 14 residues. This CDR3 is CASSLLHATGELFF. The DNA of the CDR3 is TGTGCCAGCAGTCTCTTACACGCCACCGGGGAGCTGTTTTTT.

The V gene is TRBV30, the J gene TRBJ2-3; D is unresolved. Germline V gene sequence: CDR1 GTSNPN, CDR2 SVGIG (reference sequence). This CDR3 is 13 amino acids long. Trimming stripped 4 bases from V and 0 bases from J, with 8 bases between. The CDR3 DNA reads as TGTGCCTGGACGGTTGAGAGCACAGATACGCAGTATTTT. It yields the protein CAWTVESTDTQYF.

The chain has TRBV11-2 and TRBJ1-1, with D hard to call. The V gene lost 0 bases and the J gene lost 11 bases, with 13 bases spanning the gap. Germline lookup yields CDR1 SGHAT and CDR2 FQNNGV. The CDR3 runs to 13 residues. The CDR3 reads CASSLDSGGEAFF. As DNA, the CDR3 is TGTGCCAGCAGCTTAGATTCCGGCGGGGAGGCTTTCTTT.

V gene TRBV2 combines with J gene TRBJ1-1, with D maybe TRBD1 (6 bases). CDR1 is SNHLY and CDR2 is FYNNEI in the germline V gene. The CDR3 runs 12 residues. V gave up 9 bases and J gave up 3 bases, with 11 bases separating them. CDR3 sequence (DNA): TGTGCCAGTGTCCGACAGGACACTGAAGCTTTCTTT. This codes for CASVRQDTEAFF.

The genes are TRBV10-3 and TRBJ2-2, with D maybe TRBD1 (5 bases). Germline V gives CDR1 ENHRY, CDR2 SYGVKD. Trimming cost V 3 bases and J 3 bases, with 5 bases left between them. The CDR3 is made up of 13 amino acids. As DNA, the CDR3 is TGTGCCATCAGTGAAGGGGACACCGGGGAGCTGTTTTTT. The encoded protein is CAISEGDTGELFF.

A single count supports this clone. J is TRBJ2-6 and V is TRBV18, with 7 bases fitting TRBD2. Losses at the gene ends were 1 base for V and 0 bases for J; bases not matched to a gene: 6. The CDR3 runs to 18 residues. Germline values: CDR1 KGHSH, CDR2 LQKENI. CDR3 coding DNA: TGTGCCAGCTCACCACAGAGGACTAGGGTCTCTGGGGCCAACGTCCTGACTTTC. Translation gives CASSPQRTRVSGANVLTF.

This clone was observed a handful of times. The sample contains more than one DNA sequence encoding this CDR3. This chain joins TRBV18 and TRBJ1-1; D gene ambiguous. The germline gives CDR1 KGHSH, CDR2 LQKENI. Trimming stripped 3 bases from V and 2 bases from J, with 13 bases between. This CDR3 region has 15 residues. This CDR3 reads CASSPRRQSNTEAFF. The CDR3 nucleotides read TGTGCCAGCTCACCTAGGAGGCAGAGTAACACTGAAGCTTTCTTT. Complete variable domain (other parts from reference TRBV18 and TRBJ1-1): NAGVMQNPRHLVRRRGQEARLRCSPMKGHSHVYWYRQLPEEGLKFMVYLQKENIIDESGMPKERFSAEFPKEGPSILRIQQVVRGDSAAYFCASSPRRQSNTEAFFGQGTRLTVV.

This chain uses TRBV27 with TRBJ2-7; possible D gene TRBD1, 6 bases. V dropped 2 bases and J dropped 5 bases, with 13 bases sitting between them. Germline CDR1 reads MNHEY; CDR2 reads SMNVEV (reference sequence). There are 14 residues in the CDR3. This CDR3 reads CASSLGTGYHEQYF. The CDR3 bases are TGTGCCAGCAGTTTAGGAACAGGGTACCACGAGCAGTACTTC.

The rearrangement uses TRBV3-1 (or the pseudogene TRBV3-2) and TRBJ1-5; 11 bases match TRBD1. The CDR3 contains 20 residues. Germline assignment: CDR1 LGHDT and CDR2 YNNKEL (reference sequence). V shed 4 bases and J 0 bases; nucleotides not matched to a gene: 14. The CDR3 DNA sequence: TGTGCCAGCAGCCGAGGGACCGGGACAGGGGGTGATTATAGCAATCAGCCCCAGCATTTT. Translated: CASSRGTGTGGDYSNQPQHF.

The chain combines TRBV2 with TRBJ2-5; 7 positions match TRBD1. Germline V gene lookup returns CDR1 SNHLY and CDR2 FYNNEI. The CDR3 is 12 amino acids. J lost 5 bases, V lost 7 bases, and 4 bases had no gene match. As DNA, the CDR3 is TGTGCCAGCAAGGGGGCGAGGGAGACCCAGTACTTC. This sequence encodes CASKGARETQYF.

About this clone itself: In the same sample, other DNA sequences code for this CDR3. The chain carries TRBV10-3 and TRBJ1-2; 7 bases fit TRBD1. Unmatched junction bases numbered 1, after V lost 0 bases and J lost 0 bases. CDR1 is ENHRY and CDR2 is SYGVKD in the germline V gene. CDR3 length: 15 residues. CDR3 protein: CAISESTGANYGYTF. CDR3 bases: TGTGCCATCAGTGAGTCCACAGGGGCTAACTATGGCTACACCTTC.

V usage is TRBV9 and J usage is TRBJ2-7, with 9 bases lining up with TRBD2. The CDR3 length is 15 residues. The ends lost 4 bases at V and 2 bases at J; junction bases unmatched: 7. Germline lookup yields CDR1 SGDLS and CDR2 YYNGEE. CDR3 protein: CASSLSGGTPYEQYF. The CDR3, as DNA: TGTGCCAGCAGCTTGAGCGGGGGGACCCCCTACGAGCAGTACTTC. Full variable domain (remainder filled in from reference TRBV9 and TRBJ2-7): DSGVTQTPKHLITATGQRVTLRCSPRSGDLSVYWYQQSLDQGLQFLIQYYNGEERAKGNILERFSAQQFPDLHSELNLSSLELGDSALYFCASSLSGGTPYEQYFGPGTRLTVT.

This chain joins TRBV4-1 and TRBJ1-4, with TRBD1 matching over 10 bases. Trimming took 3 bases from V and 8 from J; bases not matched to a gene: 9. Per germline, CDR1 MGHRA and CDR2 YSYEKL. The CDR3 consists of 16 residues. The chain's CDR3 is CASSHPTGTGAEKLFF. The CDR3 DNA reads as TGCGCCAGCAGCCACCCCACCGGGACAGGGGCGGAAAAACTGTTTTTT.

The CDR3: CASSLSGFADTQYF. In DNA form, the CDR3 reads TGTGCCAGCAGCTTATCGGGTTTTGCAGATACGCAGTATTTT. The chain combines TRBV7-2 with TRBJ2-3; unclear D gene. This CDR3 region has 14 residues. The germline V gene has CDR1 SGHTA and CDR2 FQGNSA. The V and J ends lost 2 bases and 4 bases respectively, with 10 bases between them.

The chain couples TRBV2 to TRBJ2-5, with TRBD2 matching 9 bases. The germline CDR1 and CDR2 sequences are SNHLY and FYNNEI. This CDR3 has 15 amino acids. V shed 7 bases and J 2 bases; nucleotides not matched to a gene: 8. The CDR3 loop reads CASTSAGGPQETQYF. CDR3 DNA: TGTGCCAGCACCTCAGCGGGGGGTCCTCAAGAGACCCAGTACTTC. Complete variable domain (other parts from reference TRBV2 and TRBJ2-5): EPEVTQTPSHQVTQMGQEVILRCVPISNHLYFYWYRQILGQKVEFLVSFYNNEISEKSEIFDDQFSVERPDGSNFTLKIRSTKLEDSAMYFCASTSAGGPQETQYFGPGTRLLVL.

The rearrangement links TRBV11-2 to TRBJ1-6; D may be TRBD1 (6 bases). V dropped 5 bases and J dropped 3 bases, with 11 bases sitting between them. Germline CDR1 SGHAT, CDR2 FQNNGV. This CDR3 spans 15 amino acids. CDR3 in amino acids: CASSRTVNYNSPLHF. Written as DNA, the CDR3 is TGTGCCAGCAGCCGGACAGTCAACTATAATTCACCCCTCCACTTT.

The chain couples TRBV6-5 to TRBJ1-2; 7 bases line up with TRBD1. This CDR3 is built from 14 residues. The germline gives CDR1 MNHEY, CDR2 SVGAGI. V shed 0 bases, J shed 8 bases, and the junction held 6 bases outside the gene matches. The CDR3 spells CASSYSTGSAGYTF. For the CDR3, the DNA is TGTGCCAGCAGTTACTCGACAGGGAGCGCAGGCTACACCTTC.

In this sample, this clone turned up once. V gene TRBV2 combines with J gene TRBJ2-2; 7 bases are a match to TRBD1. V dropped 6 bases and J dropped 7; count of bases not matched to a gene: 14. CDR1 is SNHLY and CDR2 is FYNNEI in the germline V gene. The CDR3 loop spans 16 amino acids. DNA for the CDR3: TGTGCCAGCAGACCCCCTGACAGGGTGAGGGGCGGGGAGCTGTTTTTT. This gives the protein CASRPPDRVRGGELFF.

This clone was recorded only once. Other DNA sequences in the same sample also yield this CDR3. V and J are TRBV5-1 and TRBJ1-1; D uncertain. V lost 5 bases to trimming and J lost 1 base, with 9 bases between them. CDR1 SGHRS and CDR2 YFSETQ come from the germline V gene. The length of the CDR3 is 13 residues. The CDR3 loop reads CASSFQENTEAFF. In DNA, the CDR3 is TGCGCCAGCAGTTTCCAGGAGAACACTGAAGCTTTCTTT.

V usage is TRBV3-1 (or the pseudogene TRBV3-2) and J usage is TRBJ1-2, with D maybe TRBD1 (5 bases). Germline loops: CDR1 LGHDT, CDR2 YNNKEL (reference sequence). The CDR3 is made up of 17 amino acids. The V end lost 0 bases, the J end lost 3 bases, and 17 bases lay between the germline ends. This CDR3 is CASSQDTGGVSYYGYTF. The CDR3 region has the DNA TGTGCCAGCAGCCAAGATACGGGGGGTGTCAGCTACTATGGCTACACCTTC.

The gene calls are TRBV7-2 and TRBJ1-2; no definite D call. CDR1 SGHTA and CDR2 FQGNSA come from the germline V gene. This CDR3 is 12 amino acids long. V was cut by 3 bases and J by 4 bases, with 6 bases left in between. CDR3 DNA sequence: TGTGCCAGCAGCTTGGGCCTCTATGGCTACACCTTC. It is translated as CASSLGLYGYTF.

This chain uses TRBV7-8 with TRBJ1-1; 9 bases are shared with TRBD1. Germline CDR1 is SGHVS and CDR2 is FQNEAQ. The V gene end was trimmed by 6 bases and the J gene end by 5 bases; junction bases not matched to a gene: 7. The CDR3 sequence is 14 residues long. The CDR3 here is CASSWDRDSTEAFF. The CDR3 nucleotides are TGTGCCAGCAGTTGGGACAGGGATAGTACTGAAGCTTTCTTT. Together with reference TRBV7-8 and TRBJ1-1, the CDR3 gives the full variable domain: GAGVSQSPRYKVAKRGQDVALRCDPISGHVSLFWYQQALGQGPEFLTYFQNEAQLDKSGLPSDRFFAERPEGSVSTLKIQRTQQEDSAVYLCASSWDRDSTEAFFGQGTRLTVV.

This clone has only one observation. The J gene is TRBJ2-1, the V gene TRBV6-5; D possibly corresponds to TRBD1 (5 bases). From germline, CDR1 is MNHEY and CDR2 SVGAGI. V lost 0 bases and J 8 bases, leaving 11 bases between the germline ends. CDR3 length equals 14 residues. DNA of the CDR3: TGTGCCAGCAGTTACTCGATAGGGGCCCATGAGCAGTTCTTC. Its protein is CASSYSIGAHEQFF.

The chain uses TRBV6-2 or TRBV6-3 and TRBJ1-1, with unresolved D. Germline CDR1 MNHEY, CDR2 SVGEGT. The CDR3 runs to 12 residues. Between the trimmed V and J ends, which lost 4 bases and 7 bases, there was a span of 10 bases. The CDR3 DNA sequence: TGTGCCAGCAGTTTCCTGTTTTTTGAAGCTTTCTTT. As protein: CASSFLFFEAFF.

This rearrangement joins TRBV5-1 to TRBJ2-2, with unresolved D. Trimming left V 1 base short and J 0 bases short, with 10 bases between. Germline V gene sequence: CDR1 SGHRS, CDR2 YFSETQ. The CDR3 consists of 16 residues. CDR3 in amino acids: CASSLIGFSNTGELFF. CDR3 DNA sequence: TGCGCCAGCAGCTTGATCGGTTTTTCGAACACCGGGGAGCTGTTTTTT.

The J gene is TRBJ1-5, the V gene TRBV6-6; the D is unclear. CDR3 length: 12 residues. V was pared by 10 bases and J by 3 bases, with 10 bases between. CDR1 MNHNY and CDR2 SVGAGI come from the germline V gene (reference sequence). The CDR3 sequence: CATTGFNQPQHF. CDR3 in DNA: TGTGCCACCACGGGGTTCAATCAGCCCCAGCATTTT.

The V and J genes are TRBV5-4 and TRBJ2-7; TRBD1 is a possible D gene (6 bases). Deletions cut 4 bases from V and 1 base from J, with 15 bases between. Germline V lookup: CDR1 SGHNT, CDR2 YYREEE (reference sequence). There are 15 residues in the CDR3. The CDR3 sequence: CASSLSTGKSYEQYF. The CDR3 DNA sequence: TGTGCCAGCAGCCTATCAACAGGGAAATCCTACGAGCAGTACTTC.